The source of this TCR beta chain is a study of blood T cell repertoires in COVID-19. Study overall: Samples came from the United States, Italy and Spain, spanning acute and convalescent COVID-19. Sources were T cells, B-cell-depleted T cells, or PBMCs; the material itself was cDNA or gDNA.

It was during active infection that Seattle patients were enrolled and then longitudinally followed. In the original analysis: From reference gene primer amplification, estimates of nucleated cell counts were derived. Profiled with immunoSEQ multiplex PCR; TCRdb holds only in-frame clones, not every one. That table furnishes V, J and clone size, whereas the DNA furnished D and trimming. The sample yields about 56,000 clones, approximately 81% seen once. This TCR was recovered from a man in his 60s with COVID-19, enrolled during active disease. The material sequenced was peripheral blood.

Here the CDR3 DNA reads TGTGCCAGCTCCCTCGAACAATTATTGCGGGGAGTCGGGGTTAGGACTGAAGCTTTCTTT. Residues: CASSLEQLLRGVGVRTEAFF. V and J are TRBV18 and TRBJ1-1; D call uncertain. Germline V gene data show CDR1 as KGHSH and CDR2 as LQKENI. This CDR3 is built from 20 residues. The germline V and J ends were trimmed by 6 bases and 5 bases, with 34 bases remaining between them.